Included here is one T cell receptor (beta chain) sequence, with context. Its target is unknown. Sequencing used immunoSEQ multiplex PCR; TCRdb keeps in-frame clones, though not all of them. This sample yields around 4,400 clones, of which just under 70% are seen a single time; about 28% belongs to the top ten. This entry belongs to a study of early stage breast cancer tumors. Study-wide points: Tumors had about 2.5-fold higher T cell density and higher clonality than adjacent normal breast tissue.

In germline, CDR1 is SGHDT, CDR2 YYEEEE. CDR3 length: 17 residues. The V gene end was trimmed by 0 bases and the J gene end by 7 bases; junction bases not matched to a gene: 13. This TCR was sampled from a person in their sixties or seventies with breast cancer. Input material: normal breast tissue next to the tumor. The rearrangement links TRBV5-6 to TRBJ2-5; 9 bases agree with TRBD2. The CDR3 spells CASSLVGLAGRRGTQYF. DNA of the CDR3: TGTGCCAGCAGCTTGGTGGGGCTAGCGGGGCGAAGGGGGACCCAGTACTTC.